Below, one TCR beta chain is given with its context. Assay used: immunoSEQ multiplex PCR; TCRdb lists only in-frame clones, some missing. This repertoire shows some 170,000 clones, approximately 86% found once; its top ten account for approximately 2.4%. The sample comes from a study of cytomegalovirus exposure and HLA in healthy donors. Germline V gene data show CDR1 as WNHNN and CDR2 as SYGVQD (reference sequence). The CDR3 length is 9 residues. Trimming removed 10 bases at V and 8 bases at J, with 8 bases between. V usage is TRBV10-1 and J usage is TRBJ1-2, with D hard to call. Sequencing input: PBMCs. The sequence derives from a man aged 18 to 29 in good health and CMV-seropositive. The CDR3 loop is CAMRAGYTF. CDR3 bases: TGCGCCATGAGGGCCGGCTACACCTTC.